This T cell receptor beta chain was documented in a study of blood T cell repertoires in COVID-19. Study in general: The United States, Italy and Spain provided the acute and convalescent COVID-19 samples. T cells, B-cell-depleted T cells, or PBMCs provided the cDNA or gDNA that served as material.

Under the authors' procedure: Amplification of reference gene primers was used by the study to estimate nucleated cell counts. The method was immunoSEQ multiplex PCR; TCRdb's version includes in-frame clones alone and lacks a portion of them. V, J and clone size are taken as reported in that table, and D and trimming were inferred from the DNA itself. The repertoire holds under 95,000 clones, with about nine tenths as singletons. The CDR3 has 15 amino acids. V was clipped by 3 bases and J by 4 bases, with 16 bases between them. Germline V CDR1 and CDR2: SGHDT, YYEEEE. The chain employs TRBV5-6 and TRBJ1-1; no reliable D call. Material: peripheral blood. The clonotype comes from a man at least 80 years old in a cohort sampled during active COVID-19. DNA of the CDR3: TGTGCCAGCAGCTGGAACCGGGGAGGATTCACTGAAGCTTTCTTT. Translation gives CASSWNRGGFTEAFF. The full variable domain, rest sourced from reference TRBV5-6 and TRBJ1-1, is DAGVTQSPTHLIKTRGQQVTLRCSPKSGHDTVSWYQQALGQGPQFIFQYYEEEERQRGNFPDRFSGHQFPNYSSELNVNALLLGDSALYLCASSWNRGGFTEAFFGQGTRLTVV.